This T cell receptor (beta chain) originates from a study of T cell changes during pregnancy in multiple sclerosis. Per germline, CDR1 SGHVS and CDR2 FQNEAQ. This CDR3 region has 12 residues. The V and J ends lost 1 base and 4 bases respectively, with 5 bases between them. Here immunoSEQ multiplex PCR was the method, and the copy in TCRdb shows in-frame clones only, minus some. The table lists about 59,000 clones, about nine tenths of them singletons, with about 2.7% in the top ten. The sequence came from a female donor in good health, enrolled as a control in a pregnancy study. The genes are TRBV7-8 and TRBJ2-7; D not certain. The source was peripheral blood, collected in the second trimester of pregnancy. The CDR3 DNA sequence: TGTGCCAGCAGCTTAGACAAGTACGAGCAGTACTTC. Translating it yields CASSLDKYEQYF.